This T cell receptor (beta chain) was documented in a study of ipilimumab plus nivolumab after autologous stem cell transplantation. As for the study in general: Typical patient got four to six ipilimumab doses and about eight nivolumab doses (median). The DLBCL group included primary refractory and relapsed cases.

Ipilimumab, 1 mg/kg, started 14 to 28 days after autologous transplant. Germline-derived CDR1 and CDR2 are SGHTA and FQGTGA. The CDR3 loop spans 16 amino acids. Unmatched junction bases numbered 7, after V lost 4 bases and J lost 0 bases. Study-wide results and caveats: Authors suggest TCR repertoire, Treg phenotype and gut microbiota support further study.

With respect to this clone: Its antigen is not known.

TCRdb's copy holds only in-frame clones and misses some; the assay was immunoSEQ multiplex PCR. The sample holds about 15,000 clones, approximately 75% seen once. This receptor was taken from a male donor with diffuse large B-cell lymphoma. V and J are TRBV7-3 and TRBJ2-3; 7 bases agree with TRBD1. The sequenced sample was PBMCs, obtained in a trial of ipilimumab plus nivolumab as post-transplant consolidation. CDR3 loop: CASSSGTVISTDTQYF. CDR3 DNA sequence: TGTGCCAGCAGCTCCGGGACAGTGATTAGCACAGATACGCAGTATTTT.